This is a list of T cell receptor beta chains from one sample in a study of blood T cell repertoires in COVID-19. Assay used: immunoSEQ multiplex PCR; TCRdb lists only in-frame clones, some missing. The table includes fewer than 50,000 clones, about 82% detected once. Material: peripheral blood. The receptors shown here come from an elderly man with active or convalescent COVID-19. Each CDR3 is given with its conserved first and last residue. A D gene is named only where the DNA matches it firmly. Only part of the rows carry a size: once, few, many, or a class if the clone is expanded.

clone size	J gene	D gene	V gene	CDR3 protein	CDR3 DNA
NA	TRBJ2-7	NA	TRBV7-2	CASSLSRAVYEQYF	TGTGCCAGCAGCTTAAGCAGGGCCGTCTACGAGCAGTACTTC
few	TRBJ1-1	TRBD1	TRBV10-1	CARILEGQGGPNRAFF	TGCGCCAGAATTCTCGAAGGACAGGGGGGCCCAAATCGAGCTTTCTTT
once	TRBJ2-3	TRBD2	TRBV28	CASSSNLAGKHTDTQYF	TGTGCCAGCAGTTCGAATCTAGCGGGGAAACACACAGATACGCAGTATTTT
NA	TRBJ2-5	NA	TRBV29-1	CSVEARGLSAKTQYF	TGCAGCGTTGAAGCGCGGGGCCTCTCTGCGAAGACCCAGTACTTC
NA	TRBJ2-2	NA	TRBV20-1	CSASLTGNTGELFF	TGCAGTGCTAGTCTTACAGGGAACACCGGGGAGCTGTTTTTT
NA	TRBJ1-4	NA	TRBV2	CASSRDSRSEKLFF	TGTGCCAGCAGTAGGGACTCTCGATCCGAAAAACTGTTTTTT
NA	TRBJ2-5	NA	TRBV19	CASSISGVRQETQYF	TGTGCCAGTAGTATTTCCGGGGTCCGGCAAGAGACCCAGTACTTC
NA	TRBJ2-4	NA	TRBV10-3	CAISTSSGVLAKNIQYF	TGTGCCATCAGTACCTCCTCAGGGGTATTAGCCAAAAACATTCAGTACTTC
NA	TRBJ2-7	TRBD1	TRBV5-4	CASSLGQGNSPIYEQYF	TGTGCCAGCAGCTTGGGACAGGGGAATTCTCCTATCTACGAGCAGTACTTC
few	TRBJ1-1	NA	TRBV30	CAWSQAMNTEAFF	TGTGCCTGGAGCCAAGCTATGAACACTGAAGCTTTCTTT
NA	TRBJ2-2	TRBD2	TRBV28	CASSSRTSGRADLTGELFF	TGTGCCAGCAGTAGTCGGACTAGCGGGAGGGCCGATCTCACCGGGGAGCTGTTTTTT
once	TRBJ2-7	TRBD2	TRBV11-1	CASSLGGSSYEQYF	TGTGCCAGCAGCTTGGGCGGGAGCTCCTACGAGCAGTACTTC
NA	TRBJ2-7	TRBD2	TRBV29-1	CSAAGLAAYEQYF	TGCAGCGCCGCAGGGCTAGCGGCATACGAGCAGTACTTC
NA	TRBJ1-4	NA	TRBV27	CASRPQGLTNEKLFF	TGTGCCAGCAGACCCCAGGGGTTAACTAATGAAAAACTGTTTTTT
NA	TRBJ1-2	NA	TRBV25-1	CASSEAGADGYTF	TGTGCCAGCAGTGAGGCGGGGGCGGATGGCTACACCTTC
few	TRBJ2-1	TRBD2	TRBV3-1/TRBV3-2	CASSLTAGGSNEQFF	TGTGCCAGCAGCCTAACCGCGGGAGGCTCTAATGAGCAGTTCTTC
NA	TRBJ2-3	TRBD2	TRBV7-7	CASSSTSGDTDTQYF	TGTGCTAGCAGCTCGACTAGCGGGGACACAGATACGCAGTATTTT
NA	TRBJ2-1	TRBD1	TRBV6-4	CASSPTGGSSNEQFF	TGTGCCAGCAGCCCAACAGGGGGTTCTAGCAATGAGCAGTTCTTC
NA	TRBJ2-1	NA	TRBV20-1	CSAPVQGEQFF	TGCAGTGCTCCGGTGCAGGGTGAGCAGTTCTTC
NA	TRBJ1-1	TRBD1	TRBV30	CAWGRTGARNTEAFF	TGTGCCTGGGGTAGGACAGGGGCGAGGAACACTGAAGCTTTCTTT
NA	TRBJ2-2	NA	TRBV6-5	CASTSSTGELFF	TGTGCCAGCACCTCCAGCACCGGGGAGCTGTTTTTT
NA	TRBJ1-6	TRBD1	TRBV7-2	CASSLATGLEGSPLHF	TGTGCCAGCAGCTTAGCGACAGGGTTAGAGGGTTCACCCCTCCACTTT
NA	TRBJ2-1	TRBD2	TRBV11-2	CASSLVGGLGEYNEQFF	TGTGCCAGCAGCTTAGTGGGGGGACTAGGTGAATACAATGAGCAGTTCTTC
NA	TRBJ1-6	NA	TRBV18	CASSPSGTPLHF	TGTGCCAGCTCACCATCCGGGACACCCCTCCACTTT
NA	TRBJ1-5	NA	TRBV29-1	CSVAGGGNQPQHF	TGCAGCGTGGCCGGGGGAGGTAATCAGCCCCAGCATTTT
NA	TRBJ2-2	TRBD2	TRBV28	CASSGTSGANTGELFF	TGTGCCAGCTCCGGGACTAGCGGAGCGAACACCGGGGAGCTGTTTTTT
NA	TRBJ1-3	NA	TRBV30	CAWSVGGVTNTIYF	TGTGCCTGGAGTGTGGGAGGGGTTACGAACACCATATATTTT
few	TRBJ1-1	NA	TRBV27	CASSPGGNTEAFF	TGTGCCAGCAGTCCGGGGGGGAACACTGAAGCTTTCTTT
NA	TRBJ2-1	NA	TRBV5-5	CASSASGYNEQFF	TGTGCCAGCAGCGCCAGCGGGTACAATGAGCAGTTCTTC
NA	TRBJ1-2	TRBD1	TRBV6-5	CASSYWDSKGYGYTF	TGTGCCAGCAGTTACTGGGACAGCAAAGGCTATGGCTACACCTTC
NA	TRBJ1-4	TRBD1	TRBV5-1	CASSPTGGQEKLFF	TGCGCCAGCAGCCCTACAGGGGGGCAGGAAAAACTGTTTTTT
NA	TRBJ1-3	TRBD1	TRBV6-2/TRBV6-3	CASSYPRTGAGNTIYF	TGTGCCAGCAGTTACCCCCGGACAGGGGCTGGAAACACCATATATTTT
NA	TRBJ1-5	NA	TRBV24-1	CATSDREARIINQPQHF	TGTGCCACCAGTGACAGGGAGGCACGGATAATTAATCAGCCCCAGCATTTT
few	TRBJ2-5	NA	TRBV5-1	CASSLLGAPVETQYF	TGCGCCAGCAGCTTGTTAGGGGCGCCGGTAGAGACCCAGTACTTC
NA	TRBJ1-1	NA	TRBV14	CASAYRGNTEAFF	TGTGCCAGCGCCTACCGGGGGAACACTGAAGCTTTCTTT
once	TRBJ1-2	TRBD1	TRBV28	CASSPLTGSEGYTF	TGTGCCAGCAGTCCGCTGACAGGGAGTGAGGGCTACACCTTC
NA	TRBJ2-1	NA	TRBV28	CASGSLSSSNLNEQFF	TGTGCCAGCGGGTCTTTGAGTAGCTCGAACCTCAATGAGCAGTTCTTC
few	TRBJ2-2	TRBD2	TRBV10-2	CASSLAGFTGELFF	TGCGCCAGCAGTCTAGCGGGATTCACCGGGGAGCTGTTTTTT
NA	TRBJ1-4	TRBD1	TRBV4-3	CASSQISGQGNEKLFF	TGCGCCAGCAGCCAGATATCGGGACAGGGTAATGAAAAACTGTTTTTT
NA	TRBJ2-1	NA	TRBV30	CAWSITGVGEQFF	TGTGCCTGGAGTATTACAGGCGTCGGTGAGCAGTTCTTC
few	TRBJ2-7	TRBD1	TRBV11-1	CASSDHVDRGAYEQYF	TGTGCCAGCAGCGACCATGTGGACAGGGGTGCCTACGAGCAGTACTTC
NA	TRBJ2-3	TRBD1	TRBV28	CASSKGQGLTDTQYF	TGTGCCAGCAGTAAGGGACAGGGACTCACAGATACGCAGTATTTT
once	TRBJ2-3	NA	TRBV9	CASSVGSGEPTDTQYF	TGTGCCAGCAGCGTAGGATCGGGGGAACCTACAGATACGCAGTATTTT
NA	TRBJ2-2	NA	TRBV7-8	CASSIQVVFTGELFF	TGTGCCAGCAGCATCCAGGTTGTATTCACCGGGGAGCTGTTTTTT
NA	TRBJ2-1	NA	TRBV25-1	CASSQAGQNNEQFF	TGTGCCAGCAGCCAAGCGGGACAAAACAATGAGCAGTTCTTC
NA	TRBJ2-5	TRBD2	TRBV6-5	CASRGREAGKETQYF	TGTGCCAGCAGGGGGAGGGAGGCGGGTAAAGAGACCCAGTACTTC
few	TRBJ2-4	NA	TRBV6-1	CASSEQAGIAKNIQYF	TGTGCCAGCAGTGAGCAGGCAGGGATAGCCAAAAACATTCAGTACTTC
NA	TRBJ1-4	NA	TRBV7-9	CASSPGVNNEKLFF	TGTGCCAGCAGCCCGGGGGTTAATAATGAAAAACTGTTTTTT
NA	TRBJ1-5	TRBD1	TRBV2	CASRDTGGGGQPQHF	TGTGCCAGCAGGGATACAGGGGGCGGCGGTCAGCCCCAGCATTTT
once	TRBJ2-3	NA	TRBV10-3	CAISESTVGGVSTDTQYF	TGTGCCATCAGTGAGTCGACGGTAGGGGGGGTGAGCACAGATACGCAGTATTTT
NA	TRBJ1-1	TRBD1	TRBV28	CASSSPGTGNTEAFF	TGTGCCAGCAGTAGTCCCGGGACAGGGAACACTGAAGCTTTCTTT
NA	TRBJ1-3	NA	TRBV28	CASSNRGNTIYF	TGTGCCAGCAGTAACAGGGGAAACACCATATATTTT
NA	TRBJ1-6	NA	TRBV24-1	CATSDARQGPNSPLHF	TGTGCCACCAGTGATGCGCGGCAGGGGCCTAATTCACCCCTCCACTTT
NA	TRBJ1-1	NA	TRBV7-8	CASSLGGGRNTEAFF	TGTGCCAGCAGCTTAGGGGGGGGAAGAAACACTGAAGCTTTCTTT
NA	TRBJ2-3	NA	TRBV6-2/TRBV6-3	CASSYSLGAGRGLDTQYF	TGTGCCAGCAGTTACTCCCTCGGGGCGGGGCGAGGCTTGGATACGCAGTATTTT
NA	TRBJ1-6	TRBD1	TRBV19	CASSADRYNSPLHF	TGTGCCAGTAGTGCGGACAGGTATAATTCACCCCTCCACTTT
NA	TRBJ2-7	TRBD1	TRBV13	CASSPRGYEQYF	TGTGCCAGCAGCCCCAGGGGGTACGAGCAGTACTTC
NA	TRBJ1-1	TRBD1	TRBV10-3	CAISSGQSFGRAEAFF	TGTGCCATCAGTTCGGGACAGTCTTTTGGCAGGGCAGAAGCTTTCTTT
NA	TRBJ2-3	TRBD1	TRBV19	CASSPPGLGTGRTDTQYF	TGTGCCAGTAGTCCCCCCGGGTTAGGGACAGGGCGCACAGATACGCAGTATTTT